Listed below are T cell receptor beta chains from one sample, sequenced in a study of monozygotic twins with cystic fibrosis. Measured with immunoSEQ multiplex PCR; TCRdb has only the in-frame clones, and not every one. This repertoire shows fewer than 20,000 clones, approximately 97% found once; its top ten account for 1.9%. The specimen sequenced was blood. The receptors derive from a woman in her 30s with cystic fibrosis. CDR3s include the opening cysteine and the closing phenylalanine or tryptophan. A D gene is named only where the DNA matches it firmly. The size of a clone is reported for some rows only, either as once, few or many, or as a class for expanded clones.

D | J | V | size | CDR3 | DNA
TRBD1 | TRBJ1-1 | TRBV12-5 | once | CASGLVVGTGYTEAFF | TGTGCTAGTGGTTTGGTTGTGGGGACAGGGTACACTGAAGCTTTCTTT
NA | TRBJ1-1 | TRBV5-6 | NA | CASSLGSGTEAFF | TGTGCCAGCAGCCTTGGGAGCGGCACTGAAGCTTTCTTT
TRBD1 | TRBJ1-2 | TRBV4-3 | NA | CASSQRKGDSTTF | TGCGCCAGCAGCCAACGGAAGGGGGACAGCACTACATTC
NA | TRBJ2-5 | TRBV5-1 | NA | CASSLGFETQYF | TGCGCCAGCAGCTTGGGATTCGAGACCCAGTACTTC
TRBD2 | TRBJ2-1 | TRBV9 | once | CASSVGFSGGPGSYNEQFF | TGTGCCAGCAGCGTAGGTTTTAGCGGGGGTCCTGGCTCCTACAATGAGCAGTTCTTC
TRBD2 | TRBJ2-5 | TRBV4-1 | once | CASRASGGFGETQYF | TGCGCCAGCAGGGCTAGCGGGGGGTTCGGAGAGACCCAGTACTTC
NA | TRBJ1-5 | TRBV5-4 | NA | CASSLERAQPQHF | TGTGCCAGCAGCTTGGAGAGGGCCCAGCCCCAGCATTTT
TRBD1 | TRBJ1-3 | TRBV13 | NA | CASSRTKGASGNTIYF | TGTGCCAGCAGCCGAACGAAGGGGGCCTCTGGAAACACCATATATTTT
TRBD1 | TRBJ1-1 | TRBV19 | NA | CASETGVGSEAFF | TGTGCCAGTGAAACAGGGGTTGGAAGTGAAGCTTTCTTT
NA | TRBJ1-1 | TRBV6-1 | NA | CASSERSNTEAFF | TGTGCCAGCAGTGAAAGATCCAACACTGAAGCTTTCTTT
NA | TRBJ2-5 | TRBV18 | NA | CASSPGPPPETQYF | TGTGCCAGCTCTCCGGGCCCTCCTCCCGAGACCCAGTACTTC
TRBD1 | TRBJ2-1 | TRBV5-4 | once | CASSWKLQGEEQFF | TGTGCCAGCAGCTGGAAACTACAGGGGGAAGAGCAGTTCTTC
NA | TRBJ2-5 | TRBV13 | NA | CASSNTRKYQETQYF | TGTGCCAGCAGCAACACAAGGAAATACCAAGAGACCCAGTACTTC
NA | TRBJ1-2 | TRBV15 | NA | CATSRDLGWLYYGYTF | TGTGCCACCAGCAGAGATTTGGGATGGCTATACTATGGCTACACCTTC
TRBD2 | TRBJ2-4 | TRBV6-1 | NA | CASSATDSGGAKNIQYF | TGTGCCAGCAGTGCCACCGATAGCGGGGGAGCCAAAAACATTCAGTACTTC
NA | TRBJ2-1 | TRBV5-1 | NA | CASTPALSSYNEQFF | TGCGCCAGCACCCCTGCTCTAAGTTCCTACAATGAGCAGTTCTTC
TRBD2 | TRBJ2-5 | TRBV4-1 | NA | CASSHSGGDETQYF | TGCGCCAGCAGCCATAGCGGGGGGGACGAGACCCAGTACTTC
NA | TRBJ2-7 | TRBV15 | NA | CATSRFRAPYEQYF | TGTGCCACCAGCAGATTCCGCGCTCCCTACGAGCAGTACTTC
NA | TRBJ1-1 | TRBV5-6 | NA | CASRQGNTEAFF | TGTGCCAGCCGCCAGGGAAACACTGAAGCTTTCTTT
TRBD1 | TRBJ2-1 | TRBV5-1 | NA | CASAPTHPGQDYNEQFF | TGCGCCAGCGCCCCCACACATCCGGGACAGGACTACAATGAGCAGTTCTTC
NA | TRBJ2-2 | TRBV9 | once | CASSVAVATGGELFF | TGTGCCAGCAGCGTAGCCGTAGCAACGGGCGGGGAGCTGTTTTTT
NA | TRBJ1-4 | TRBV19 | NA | CATEGSREKLFF | TGTGCCACAGAGGGGAGTCGGGAAAAACTGTTTTTT
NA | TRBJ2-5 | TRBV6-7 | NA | CASSYGVAAQETQYF | TGTGCCAGCAGTTACGGGGTAGCGGCCCAAGAGACCCAGTACTTC
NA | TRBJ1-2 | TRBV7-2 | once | CASSPGTPQVVF | TGTGCCAGCAGCCCCGGGACACCCCAAGTCGTCTTT
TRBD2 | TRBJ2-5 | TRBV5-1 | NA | CASSLTSGQETQYF | TGCGCCAGCAGTTTGACTAGCGGCCAAGAGACCCAGTACTTC
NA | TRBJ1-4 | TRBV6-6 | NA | CASSYPPAKLFF | TGTGCCAGCAGTTACCCTCCGGCAAAACTGTTTTTT
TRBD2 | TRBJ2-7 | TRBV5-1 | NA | CASSLTAGGGYEQYF | TGCGCCAGCAGCTTGACTGCGGGGGGTGGGTACGAGCAGTACTTC
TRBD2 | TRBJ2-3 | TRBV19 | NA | CASMGLAGPDTQYF | TGTGCCAGTATGGGACTAGCGGGGCCAGATACGCAGTATTTT
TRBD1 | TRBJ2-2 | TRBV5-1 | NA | CASSIKPPGQLNTGELFF | TGCGCCAGCAGCATAAAACCCCCGGGACAGCTGAACACCGGGGAGCTGTTTTTT
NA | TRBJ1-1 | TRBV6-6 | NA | CASSYRGDTEAFF | TGTGCCAGCAGTTATAGGGGGGACACTGAAGCTTTCTTT
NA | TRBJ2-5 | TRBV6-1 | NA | CASSERRGGREETQYF | TGTGCCAGCAGTGAACGGCGAGGGGGGCGAGAGGAGACCCAGTACTTC
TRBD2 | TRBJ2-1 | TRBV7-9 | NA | CASSREVGNEQFF | TGTGCCAGCAGCCGGGAGGTGGGCAATGAGCAGTTCTTC
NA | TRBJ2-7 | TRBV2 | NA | CASSLRNGDEQYF | TGTGCCAGCAGTCTAAGAAACGGTGACGAGCAGTACTTC
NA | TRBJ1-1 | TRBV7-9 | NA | CASSLVSGGDTEAFF | TGTGCCAGCAGCCTGGTTAGTGGGGGCGATACTGAAGCTTTCTTT
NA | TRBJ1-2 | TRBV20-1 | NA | CSAPNYGYTF | TGCAGTGCCCCCAACTATGGCTACACCTTC
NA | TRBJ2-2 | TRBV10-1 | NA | CAGGPGELFF | TGCGCCGGTGGGCCCGGGGAGCTGTTTTTT
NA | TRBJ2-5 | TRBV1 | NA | CTSSQDIASGGALETQYF | TGCACCAGCAGCCAAGATATCGCTAGCGGGGGGGCCCTAGAGACCCAGTACTTC
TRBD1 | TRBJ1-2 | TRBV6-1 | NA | CASRKDRGDYGYTF | TGTGCCAGCAGGAAGGACAGGGGGGACTATGGCTACACCTTC